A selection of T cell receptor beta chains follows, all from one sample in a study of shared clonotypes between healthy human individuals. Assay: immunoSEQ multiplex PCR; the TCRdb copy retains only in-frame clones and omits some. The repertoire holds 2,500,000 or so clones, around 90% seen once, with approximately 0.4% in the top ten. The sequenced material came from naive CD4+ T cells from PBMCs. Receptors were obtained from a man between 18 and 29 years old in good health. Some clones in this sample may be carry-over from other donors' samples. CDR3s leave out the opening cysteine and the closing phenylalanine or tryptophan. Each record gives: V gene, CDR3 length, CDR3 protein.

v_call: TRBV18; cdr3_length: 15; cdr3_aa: ASSQTGTGASNQPQH
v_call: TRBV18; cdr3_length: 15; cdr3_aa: ASSQLYDRATNEKLF
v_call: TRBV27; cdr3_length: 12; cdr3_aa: ASSFLGGVNEQF
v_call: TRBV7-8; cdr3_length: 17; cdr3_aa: ASSLARSSGRNWIETQY
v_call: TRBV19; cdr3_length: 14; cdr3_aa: ASSIDRLAGVDEQF
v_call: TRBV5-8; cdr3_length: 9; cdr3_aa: ASSFFESRN
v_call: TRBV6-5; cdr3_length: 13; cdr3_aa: ASRQITSGTGTQY
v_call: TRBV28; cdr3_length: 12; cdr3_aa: ASTASRNTGELF
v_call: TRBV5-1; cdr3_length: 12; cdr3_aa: ASSTGGDSYEQY
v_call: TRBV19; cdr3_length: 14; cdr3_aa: ASSPPTGAGANVLT
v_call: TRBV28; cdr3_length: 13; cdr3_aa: ASSPRPGRVYEQY
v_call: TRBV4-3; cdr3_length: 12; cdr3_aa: ASSYTSGSYEQY
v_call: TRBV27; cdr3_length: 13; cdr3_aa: ASSFGWGTDYGYT
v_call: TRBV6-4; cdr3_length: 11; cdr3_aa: ASSREHTDTQY
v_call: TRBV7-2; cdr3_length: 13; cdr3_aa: ASSWAAGGHNEQF
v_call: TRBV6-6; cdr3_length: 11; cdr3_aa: ASSYISPGELF
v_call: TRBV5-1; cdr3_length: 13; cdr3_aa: ASSPVSGNGGELF
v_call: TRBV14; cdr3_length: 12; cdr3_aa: ASSPRGTTDTQY
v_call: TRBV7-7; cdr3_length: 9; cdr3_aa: ASSPPFGYT
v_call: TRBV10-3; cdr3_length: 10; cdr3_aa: ATTNGAYEQY
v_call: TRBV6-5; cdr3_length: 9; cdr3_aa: ASSQWNEQF
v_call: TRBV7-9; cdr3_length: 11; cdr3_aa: ASSLPGEETQY
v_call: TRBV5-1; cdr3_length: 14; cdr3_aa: ASSSRASGKSYEQY
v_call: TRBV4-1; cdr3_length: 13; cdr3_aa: ASSQVGIRNYGYT
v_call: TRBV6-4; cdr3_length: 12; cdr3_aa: ASRSGPSVGELF
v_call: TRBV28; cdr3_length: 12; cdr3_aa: ASRQPGTNEKLF
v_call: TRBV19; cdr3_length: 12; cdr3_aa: ASSMTRGLYGYT
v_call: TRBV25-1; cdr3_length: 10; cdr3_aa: ASSDQTEGYT
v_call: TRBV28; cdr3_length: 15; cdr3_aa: ASSLLLGVGGQYGYT
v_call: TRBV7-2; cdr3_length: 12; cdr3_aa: ASSLDAGNQPQH
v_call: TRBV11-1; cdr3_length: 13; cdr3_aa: ASSKTSGAYNEQF
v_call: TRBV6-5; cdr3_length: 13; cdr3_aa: ASSYSSGGGEKLF
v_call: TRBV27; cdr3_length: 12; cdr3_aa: ATSRAGGSYEQY
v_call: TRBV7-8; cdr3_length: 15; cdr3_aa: ASSPLLASGRAGEQY
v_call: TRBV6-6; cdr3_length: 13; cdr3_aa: ASSYEGPSNQPQH
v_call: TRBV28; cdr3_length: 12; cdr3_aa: ASSLASTNYGYT
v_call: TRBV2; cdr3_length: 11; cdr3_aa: ASSEQYRSEQF
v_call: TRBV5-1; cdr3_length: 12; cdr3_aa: ASSLDGQYYEQY
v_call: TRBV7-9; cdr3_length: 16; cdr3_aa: ASSEILAGVSGANVLT
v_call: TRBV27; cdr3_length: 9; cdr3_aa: ASRGPQPQH
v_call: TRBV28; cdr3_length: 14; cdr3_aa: ASSSPQVPNTGELF
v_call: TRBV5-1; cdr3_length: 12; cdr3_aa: ASSLGRADYGYT
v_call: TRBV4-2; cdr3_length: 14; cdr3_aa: ASSQEVAVPSYEQY
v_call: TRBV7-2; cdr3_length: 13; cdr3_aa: ASSLGSVLNQPQH
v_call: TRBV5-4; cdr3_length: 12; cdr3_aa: ASSRDSGSYGYT
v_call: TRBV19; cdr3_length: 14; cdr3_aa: ASSRVGGASVNEQY
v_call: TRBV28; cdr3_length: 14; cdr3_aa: ASSLLTGGKQETQY
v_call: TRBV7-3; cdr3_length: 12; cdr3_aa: ASSFLAGGNEQF
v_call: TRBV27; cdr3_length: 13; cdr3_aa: ASSPNEKWADTQY
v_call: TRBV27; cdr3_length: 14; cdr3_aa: ASSGAERDGRYEQY
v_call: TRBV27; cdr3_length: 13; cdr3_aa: ASSLQGGKTGELF
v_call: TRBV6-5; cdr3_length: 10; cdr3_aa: ASRGQGNEAF
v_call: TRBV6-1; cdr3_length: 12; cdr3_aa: AARVGGSQETQY
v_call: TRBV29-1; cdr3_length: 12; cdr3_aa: SVRQRLGDNEQF